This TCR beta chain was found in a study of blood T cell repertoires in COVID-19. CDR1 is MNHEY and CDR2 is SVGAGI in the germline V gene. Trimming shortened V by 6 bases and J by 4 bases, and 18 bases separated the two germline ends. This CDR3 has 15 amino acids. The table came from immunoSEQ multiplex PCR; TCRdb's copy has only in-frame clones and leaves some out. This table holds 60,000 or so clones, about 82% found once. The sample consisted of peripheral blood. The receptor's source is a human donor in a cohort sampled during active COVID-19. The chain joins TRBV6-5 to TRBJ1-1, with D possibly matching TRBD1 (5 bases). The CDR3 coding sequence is TGTGCCAGCAGCTGGGACTCCAAGGGTTTCACTGAAGCTTTCTTT. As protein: CASSWDSKGFTEAFF.